What follows describes a single T cell receptor beta chain. Antigen: not known. This sample stems from a study of response to subunit inactivated influenza vaccine. Study-wide results and limits: Each seasonal flu vaccination may recruit only limited new T cells, authors suggested.

With 6 bases removed from V and 2 bases from J, the gap between germline ends came to 17 bases. Germline values: CDR1 SNHLY, CDR2 FYNNEI. The CDR3 runs 15 residues. TCRdb called the RT-PCR reads again in MiXCR, with one record for every CDR3 protein. The sample has hundreds of thousands of distinct CDR3 sequences; roughly 11% are singletons. The TCR originated in a man aged 45-65 years who received an inactivated influenza vaccine. The sequenced sample was PBMCs from blood, obtained 45 days after vaccination. The chain has TRBV2 and TRBJ2-7; either TRBD1 or TRBD2 may supply D (5 bases each). The CDR3 nucleotides are TGTGCCAGCAGCTGGGACCGCCGGTTCCCCTACGAGCAGTACTTC. Protein product: CASSWDRRFPYEQYF.